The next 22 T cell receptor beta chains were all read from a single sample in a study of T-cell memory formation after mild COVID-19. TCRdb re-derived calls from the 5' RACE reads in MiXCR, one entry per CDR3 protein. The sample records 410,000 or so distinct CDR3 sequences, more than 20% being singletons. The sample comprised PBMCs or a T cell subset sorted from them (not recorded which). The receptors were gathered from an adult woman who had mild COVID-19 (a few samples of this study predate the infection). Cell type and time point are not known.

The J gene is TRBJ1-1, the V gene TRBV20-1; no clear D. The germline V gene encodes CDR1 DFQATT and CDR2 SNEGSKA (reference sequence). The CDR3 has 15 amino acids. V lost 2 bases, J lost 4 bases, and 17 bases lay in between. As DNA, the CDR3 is TGCAGTGCTAGACGTACCCCGCCGGGAGGCACTGAAGCTTTCTTT. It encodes CSARRTPPGGTEAFF.

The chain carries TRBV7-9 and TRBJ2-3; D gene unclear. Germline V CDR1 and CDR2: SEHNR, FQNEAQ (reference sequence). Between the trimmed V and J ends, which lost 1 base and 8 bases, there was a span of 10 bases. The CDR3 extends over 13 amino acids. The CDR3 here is CASSLVVESTQYF. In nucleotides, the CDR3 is TGTGCCAGCAGCTTAGTGGTAGAGAGTACGCAGTATTTT.

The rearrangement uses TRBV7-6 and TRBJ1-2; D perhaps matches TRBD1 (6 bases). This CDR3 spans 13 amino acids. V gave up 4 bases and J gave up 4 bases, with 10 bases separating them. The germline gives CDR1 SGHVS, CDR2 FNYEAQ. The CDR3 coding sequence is TGTGCCAGCAGCTCCGGACAGACCTATGGCTACACCTTC. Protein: CASSSGQTYGYTF.

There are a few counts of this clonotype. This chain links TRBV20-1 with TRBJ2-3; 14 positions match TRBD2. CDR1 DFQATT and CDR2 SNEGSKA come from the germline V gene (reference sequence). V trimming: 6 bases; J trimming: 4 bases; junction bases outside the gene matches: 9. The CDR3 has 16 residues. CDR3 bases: TGCAGTGCCATGGACGGACTAGCGGGAGGTTCAGATACGCAGTATTTT. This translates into CSAMDGLAGGSDTQYF.

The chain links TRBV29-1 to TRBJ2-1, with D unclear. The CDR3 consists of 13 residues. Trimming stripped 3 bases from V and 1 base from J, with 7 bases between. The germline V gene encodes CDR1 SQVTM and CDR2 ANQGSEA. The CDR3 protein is CSVDSGSYNEQFF. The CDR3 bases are TGCAGCGTTGATTCCGGTTCCTACAATGAGCAGTTCTTC.

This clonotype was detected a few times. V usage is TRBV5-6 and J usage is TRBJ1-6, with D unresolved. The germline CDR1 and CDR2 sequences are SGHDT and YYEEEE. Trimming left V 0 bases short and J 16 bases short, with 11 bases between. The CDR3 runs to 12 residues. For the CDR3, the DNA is TGTGCCAGCAGCTTGGCCCAAGAGAAACTCCACTTT. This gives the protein CASSLAQEKLHF. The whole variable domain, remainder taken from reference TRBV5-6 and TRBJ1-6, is DAGVTQSPTHLIKTRGQQVTLRCSPKSGHDTVSWYQQALGQGPQFIFQYYEEEERQRGNFPDRFSGHQFPNYSSELNVNALLLGDSALYLCASSLAQEKLHFGNGTRLTVT.

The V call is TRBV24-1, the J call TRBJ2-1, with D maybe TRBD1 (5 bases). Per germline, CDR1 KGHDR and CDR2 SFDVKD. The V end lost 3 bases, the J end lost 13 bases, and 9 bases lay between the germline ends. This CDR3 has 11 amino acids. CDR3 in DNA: TGTGCCACCAGTGATACAGGCACCCAGTTCTTC. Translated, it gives CATSDTGTQFF.

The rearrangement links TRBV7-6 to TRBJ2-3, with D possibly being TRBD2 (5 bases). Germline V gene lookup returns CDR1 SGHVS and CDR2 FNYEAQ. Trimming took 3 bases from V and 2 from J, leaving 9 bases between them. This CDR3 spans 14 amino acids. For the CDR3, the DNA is TGTGCCAGCAGCTTGCAAGACTACACAGATACGCAGTATTTT. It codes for CASSLQDYTDTQYF.

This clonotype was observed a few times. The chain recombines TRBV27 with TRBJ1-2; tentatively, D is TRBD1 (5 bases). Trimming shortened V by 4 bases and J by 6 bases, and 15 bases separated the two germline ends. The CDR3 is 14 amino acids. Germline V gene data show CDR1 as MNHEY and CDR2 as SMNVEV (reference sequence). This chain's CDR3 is CASSSQGLSNGYTF. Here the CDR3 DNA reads TGTGCCAGCAGTTCCCAGGGCCTTAGCAATGGCTACACCTTC.

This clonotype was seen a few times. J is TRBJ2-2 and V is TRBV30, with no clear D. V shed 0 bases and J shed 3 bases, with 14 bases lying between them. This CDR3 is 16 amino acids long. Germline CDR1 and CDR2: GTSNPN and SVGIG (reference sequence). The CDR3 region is CAWSVQRVEHTGELFF. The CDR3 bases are TGTGCCTGGAGTGTACAGAGAGTAGAGCACACCGGGGAGCTGTTTTTT.

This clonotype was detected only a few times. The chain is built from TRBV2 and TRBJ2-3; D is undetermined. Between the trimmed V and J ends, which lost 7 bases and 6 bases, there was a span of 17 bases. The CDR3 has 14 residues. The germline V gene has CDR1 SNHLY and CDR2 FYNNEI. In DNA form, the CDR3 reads TGTGCCAGCAACTTCGGGTCCCCTTGGGATACGCAGTATTTT. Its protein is CASNFGSPWDTQYF.

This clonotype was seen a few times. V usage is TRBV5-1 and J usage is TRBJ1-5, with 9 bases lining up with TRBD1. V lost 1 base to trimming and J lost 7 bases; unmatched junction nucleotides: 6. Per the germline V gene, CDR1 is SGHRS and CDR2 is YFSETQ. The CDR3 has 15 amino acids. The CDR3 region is CASSLNGDRDQPQHF. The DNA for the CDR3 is TGCGCCAGCAGCTTGAACGGGGACAGGGACCAGCCCCAGCATTTT.

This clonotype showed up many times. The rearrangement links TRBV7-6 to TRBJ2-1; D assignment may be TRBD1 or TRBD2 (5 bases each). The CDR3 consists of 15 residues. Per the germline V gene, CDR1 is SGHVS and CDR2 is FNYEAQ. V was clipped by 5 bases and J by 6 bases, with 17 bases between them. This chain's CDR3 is CASSLRDQRSNEQFF. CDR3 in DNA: TGTGCCAGCAGCCTCCGGGACCAACGGAGCAATGAGCAGTTCTTC.

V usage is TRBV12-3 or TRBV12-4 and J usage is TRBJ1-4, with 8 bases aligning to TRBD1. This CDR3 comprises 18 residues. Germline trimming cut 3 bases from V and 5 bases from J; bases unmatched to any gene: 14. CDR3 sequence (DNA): TGTGCCAGCAGTTTTGGGAAGTTGGGACAGGTGGCGAATGAAAAACTGTTTTTT. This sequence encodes CASSFGKLGQVANEKLFF.

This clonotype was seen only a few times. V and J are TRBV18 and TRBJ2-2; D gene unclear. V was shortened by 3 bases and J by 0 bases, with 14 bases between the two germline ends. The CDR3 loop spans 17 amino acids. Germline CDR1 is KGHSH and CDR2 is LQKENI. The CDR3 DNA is TGTGCCAGCTCACCTACCTTAGGGTCTGCGAACACCGGGGAGCTGTTTTTT. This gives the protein CASSPTLGSANTGELFF.

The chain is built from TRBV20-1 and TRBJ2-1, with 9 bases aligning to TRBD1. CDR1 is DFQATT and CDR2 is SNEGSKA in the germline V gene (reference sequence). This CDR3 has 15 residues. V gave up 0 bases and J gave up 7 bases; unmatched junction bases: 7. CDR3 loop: CSARDGTGTGNEQFF. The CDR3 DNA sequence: TGCAGTGCTAGAGACGGGACAGGGACAGGGAATGAGCAGTTCTTC.

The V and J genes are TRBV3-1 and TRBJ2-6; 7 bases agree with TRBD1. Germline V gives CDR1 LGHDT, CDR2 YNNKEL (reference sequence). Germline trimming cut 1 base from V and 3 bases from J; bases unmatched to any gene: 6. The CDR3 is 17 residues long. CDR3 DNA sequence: TGTGCCAGCAGCCAAGTAGTAGGGGGCGGTGGGGCCAACGTCCTGACTTTC. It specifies CASSQVVGGGGANVLTF.

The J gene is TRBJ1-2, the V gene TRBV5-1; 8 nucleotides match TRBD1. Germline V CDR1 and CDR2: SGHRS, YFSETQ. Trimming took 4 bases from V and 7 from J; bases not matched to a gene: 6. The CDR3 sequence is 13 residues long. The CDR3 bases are TGCGCCAGCAGCGCCCGGACAGGGAGTGGCTACACCTTC. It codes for CASSARTGSGYTF.

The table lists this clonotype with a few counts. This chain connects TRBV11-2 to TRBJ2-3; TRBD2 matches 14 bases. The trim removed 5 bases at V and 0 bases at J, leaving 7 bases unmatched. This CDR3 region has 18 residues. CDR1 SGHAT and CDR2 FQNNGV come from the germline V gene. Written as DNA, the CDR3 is TGTGCCAGCAGCGGCATCGGACTAGCGGGGGGTAGCACAGATACGCAGTATTTT. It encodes CASSGIGLAGGSTDTQYF. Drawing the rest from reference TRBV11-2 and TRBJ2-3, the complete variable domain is EAGVAQSPRYKIIEKRQSVAFWCNPISGHATLYWYQQILGQGPKLLIQFQNNGVVDDSQLPKDRFSAERLKGVDSTLKIQPAKLEDSAVYLCASSGIGLAGGSTDTQYFGPGTRLTVL.

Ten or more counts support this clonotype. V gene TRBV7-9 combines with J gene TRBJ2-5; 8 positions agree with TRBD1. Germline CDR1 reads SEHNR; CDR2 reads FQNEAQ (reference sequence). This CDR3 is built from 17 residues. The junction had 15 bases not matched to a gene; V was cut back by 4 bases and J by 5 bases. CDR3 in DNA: TGTGCCAGCAGCTCTCCTAGTGGCCAGGGGGCTTACGAGACCCAGTACTTC. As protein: CASSSPSGQGAYETQYF.

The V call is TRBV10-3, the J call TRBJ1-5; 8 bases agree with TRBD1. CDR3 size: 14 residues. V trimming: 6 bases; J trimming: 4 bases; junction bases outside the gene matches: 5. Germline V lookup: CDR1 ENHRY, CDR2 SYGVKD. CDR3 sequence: CAISRDRFNQPQHF. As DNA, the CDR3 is TGTGCCATCAGCAGGGACAGGTTTAATCAGCCCCAGCATTTT.

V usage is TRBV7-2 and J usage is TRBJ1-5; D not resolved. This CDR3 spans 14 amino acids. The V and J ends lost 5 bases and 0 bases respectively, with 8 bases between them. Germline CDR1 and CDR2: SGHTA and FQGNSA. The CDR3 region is CASSPGVSNQPQHF. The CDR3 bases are TGTGCCAGCAGCCCAGGCGTTAGCAATCAGCCCCAGCATTTT.